The T cell receptor beta chain described here comes from a study of shared clonotypes between healthy human individuals. The CDR3 has 15 amino acids. V gave up 5 bases and J gave up 5 bases, with 14 bases separating them. Per the germline V gene, CDR1 is SGHNT and CDR2 is YYREEE (reference sequence). The data were produced by immunoSEQ multiplex PCR, yet TCRdb's version contains in-frame clones alone and is incomplete. The repertoire holds millions of clones, with roughly 92% as singletons. The material sequenced was naive CD4+ T cells sorted from blood. Specified subset: CD45RA+ positively selected. The receptor comes from a man aged 18-30 years in good health. The chain joins TRBV5-4 to TRBJ1-6; D may be TRBD1 (5 bases). Here the CDR3 DNA reads TGTGCCAGCAGGACACCGGGACGGAATAATTCACCCCTCCACTTT. It codes for CASRTPGRNNSPLHF.